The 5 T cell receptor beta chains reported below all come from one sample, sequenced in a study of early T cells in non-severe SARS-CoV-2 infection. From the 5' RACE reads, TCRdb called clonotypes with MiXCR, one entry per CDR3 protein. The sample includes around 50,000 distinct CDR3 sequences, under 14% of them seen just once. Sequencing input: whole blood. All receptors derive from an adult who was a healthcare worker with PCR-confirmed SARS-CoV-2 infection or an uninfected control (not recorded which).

The CDR3 region is CASSLVDNQPQHF. The CDR3 DNA reads as TGTGCCAGCAGTTTAGTGGACAATCAGCCCCAGCATTTT. The chain has TRBV28 and TRBJ1-5; D is unresolved. Per germline, CDR1 MDHEN and CDR2 SYDVKM. The CDR3 has 13 amino acids. V lost 2 bases and J 3 bases, leaving 5 bases between the germline ends.

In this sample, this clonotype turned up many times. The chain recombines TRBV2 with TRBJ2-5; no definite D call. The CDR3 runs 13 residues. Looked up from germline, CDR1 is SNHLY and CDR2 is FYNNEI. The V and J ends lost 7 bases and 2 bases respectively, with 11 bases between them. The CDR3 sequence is CASTPRQQETQYF. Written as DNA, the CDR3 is TGTGCCAGCACCCCCAGGCAACAAGAGACCCAGTACTTC.

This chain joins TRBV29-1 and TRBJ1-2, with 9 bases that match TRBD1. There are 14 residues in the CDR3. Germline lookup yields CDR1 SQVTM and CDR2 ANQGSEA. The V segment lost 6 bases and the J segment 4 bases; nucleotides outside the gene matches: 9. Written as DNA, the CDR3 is TGCAGCGTGGAACAGGGGGCGTATGGCTATGGCTACACCTTC. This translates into CSVEQGAYGYGYTF.

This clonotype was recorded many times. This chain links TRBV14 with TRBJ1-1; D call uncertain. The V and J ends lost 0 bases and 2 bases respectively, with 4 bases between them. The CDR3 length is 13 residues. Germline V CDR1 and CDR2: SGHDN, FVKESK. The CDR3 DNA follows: TGTGCCAGCAGCCAAGATAGCAACACTGAAGCTTTCTTT. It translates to CASSQDSNTEAFF.

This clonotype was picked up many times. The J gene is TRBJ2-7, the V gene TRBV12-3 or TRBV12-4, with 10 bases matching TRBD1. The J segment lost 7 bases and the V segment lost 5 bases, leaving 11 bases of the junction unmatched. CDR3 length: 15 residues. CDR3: CASSQPRDRGMEQYF. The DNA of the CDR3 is TGTGCCAGCAGTCAACCGCGGGACAGGGGCATGGAGCAGTACTTC.